This TCR beta chain appears in the sequencing data of a study of T cell responses to AZD1222 COVID-19 vaccine. Germline trimming cut 1 base from V and 6 bases from J; bases unmatched to any gene: 10. Looked up from germline, CDR1 is LGHNT and CDR2 is FRNRAP. The CDR3 loop spans 16 amino acids. General observations from the study: CD4 TCRs associated with vaccination spanned spike, dominating at 160-218 and 743-854. The donors showed a predominance of white British ancestry and of females, with possible underestimation of clonal diversity. Just a handful of people given AZD1222 tested seropositive at baseline.

Sequencing used immunoSEQ multiplex PCR; TCRdb keeps in-frame clones, though not all of them. The sample contains 95,000 to 100,000 clones, about 89% of which appear only once. Comment on this clone: Its antigen is unknown.

The sample was peripheral blood, taken on day 0 of AZD1222 vaccination. This clonotype was obtained from an adult in good health. The chain has TRBV12-5 and TRBJ1-1, with 8 bases matching TRBD1. CDR3 nucleotides: TGTGCTAGTGGTTTGGGGTCCGGGACAGGCCTTGCTGAAGCTTTCTTT. This codes for CASGLGSGTGLAEAFF. The variable domain in full, with the rest retrieved from reference TRBV12-5 and TRBJ1-1, is DARVTQTPRHKVTEMGQEVTMRCQPILGHNTVFWYRQTMMQGLELLAYFRNRAPLDDSGMPKDRFSAEMPDATLATLKIQPSEPRDSAVYFCASGLGSGTGLAEAFFGQGTRLTVV.